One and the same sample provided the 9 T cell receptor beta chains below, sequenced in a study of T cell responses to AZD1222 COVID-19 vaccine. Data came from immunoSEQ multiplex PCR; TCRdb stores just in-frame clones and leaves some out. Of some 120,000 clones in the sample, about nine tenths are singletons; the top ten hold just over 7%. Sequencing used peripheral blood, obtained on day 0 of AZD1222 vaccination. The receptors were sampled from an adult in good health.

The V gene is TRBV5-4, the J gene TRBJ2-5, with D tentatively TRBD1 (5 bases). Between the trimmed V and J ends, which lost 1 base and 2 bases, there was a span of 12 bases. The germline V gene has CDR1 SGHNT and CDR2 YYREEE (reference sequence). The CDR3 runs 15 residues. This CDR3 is CASSLYLAGQETQYF. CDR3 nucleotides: TGTGCCAGCAGCTTGTACTTGGCAGGGCAAGAGACCCAGTACTTC.

Here the CDR3 reads CASSLLPGAVADTQYF. CDR3 bases: TGTGCCAGCAGCTTACTCCCAGGGGCGGTGGCAGATACGCAGTATTTT. The genes are TRBV11-2 and TRBJ2-3; TRBD1 is a possible D gene (6 bases). Germline V gene data show CDR1 as SGHAT and CDR2 as FQNNGV. V was shortened by 2 bases and J by 4 bases, with 16 bases between the two germline ends. The CDR3 covers 16 residues.

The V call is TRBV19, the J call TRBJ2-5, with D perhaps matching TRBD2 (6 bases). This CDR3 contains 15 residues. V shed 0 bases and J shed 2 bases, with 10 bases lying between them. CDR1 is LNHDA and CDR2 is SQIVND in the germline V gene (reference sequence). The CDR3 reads CASSIEGRGQETQYF. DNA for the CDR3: TGTGCCAGTAGTATAGAGGGACGGGGGCAAGAGACCCAGTACTTC.

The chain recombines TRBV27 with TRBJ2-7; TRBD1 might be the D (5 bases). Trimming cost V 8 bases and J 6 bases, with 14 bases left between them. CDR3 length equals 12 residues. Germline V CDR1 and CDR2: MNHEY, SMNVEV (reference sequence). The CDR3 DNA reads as TGTGCCAGCTCTTCCAAGGGGCTCGAGCAGTACTTC. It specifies CASSSKGLEQYF.

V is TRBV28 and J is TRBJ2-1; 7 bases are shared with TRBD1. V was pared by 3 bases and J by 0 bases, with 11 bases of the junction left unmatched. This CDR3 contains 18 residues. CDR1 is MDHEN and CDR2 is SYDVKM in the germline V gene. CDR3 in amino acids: CASSFPSRQGSSYNEQFF. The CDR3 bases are TGTGCCAGCAGTTTCCCGAGCCGACAGGGCAGCTCCTACAATGAGCAGTTCTTC.

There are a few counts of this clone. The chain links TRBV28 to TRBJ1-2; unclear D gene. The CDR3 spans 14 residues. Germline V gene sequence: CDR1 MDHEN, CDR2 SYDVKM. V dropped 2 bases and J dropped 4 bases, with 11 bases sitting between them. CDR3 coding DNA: TGTGCCAGCAGTTTAGCTTCTGATTCCTATGGCTACACCTTC. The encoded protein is CASSLASDSYGYTF.

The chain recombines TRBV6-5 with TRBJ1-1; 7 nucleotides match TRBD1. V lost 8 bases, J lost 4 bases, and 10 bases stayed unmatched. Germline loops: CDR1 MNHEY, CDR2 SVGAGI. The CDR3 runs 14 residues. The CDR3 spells CASRYRGLITEAFF. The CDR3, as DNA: TGTGCCAGCCGATACAGGGGCTTGATCACTGAAGCTTTCTTT.

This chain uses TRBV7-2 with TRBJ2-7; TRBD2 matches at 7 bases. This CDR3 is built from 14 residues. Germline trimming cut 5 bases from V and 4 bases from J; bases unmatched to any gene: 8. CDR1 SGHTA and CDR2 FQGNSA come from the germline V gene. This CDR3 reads CASSPGLDSYEQYF. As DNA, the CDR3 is TGTGCCAGCAGCCCTGGACTAGATTCTTACGAGCAGTACTTC.

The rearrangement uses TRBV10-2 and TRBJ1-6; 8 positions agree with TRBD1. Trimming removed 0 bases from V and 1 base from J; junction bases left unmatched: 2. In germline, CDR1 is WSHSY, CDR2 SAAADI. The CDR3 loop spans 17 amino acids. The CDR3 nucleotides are TGCGCCAGCAGTGAGTCCCAGGGGGCATCCTATAATTCACCCCTCCACTTT. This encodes CASSESQGASYNSPLHF.